This T cell receptor (beta chain) was obtained from a study of identical twins (dated by TCRdb to 2015 to 2016). For the study in its entirety: To test whether fetal clonotypes persist, the study used deep sequencing on TCR alpha and beta repertoires from monozygotic twins, unrelated adults of various ages, and cord blood. To rule out contamination, the twin experiments were replicated at different times with different library preparation protocols. The investigation overall reported the following: Compared with coincidental sharing between unrelated individuals, out-of-frame TCR alpha sequences shared between twins showed an excess of sequences with low generation probability. Fewer insertions were carried by abundant cord blood beta clonotypes, a similar but weaker trend appeared in young adult naive repertoires, and no such trend appeared in memory repertoires. Recombination models systematically underestimated out-of-frame TCR alpha sharing in monozygotic twins but agreed with sharing between unrelated individuals. Because the same donors could not be followed over many years, the conclusions depended on cross-sectional statistical analysis. A weaker excess of twin sharing was found in beta out-of-frame sequences because the signal-to-noise ratio was lowered by fewer shared sequences. Zero-insertion analyses could be partly confounded by invariant T cells such as MAIT and iNKT, though diverse VJ usage argued against such confounding for most clonotypes.

Concerning this clonotype: Which antigen it targets is not known. Nothing much larger sits one base from this clone, and base qualities are not available.

CDR3 length: 15 amino acids, cysteine to phenylalanine. CDR3 DNA only is kept here, 45 bases in frame from base 1. CDR1 DFQATT and CDR2 SNEGSKA were looked up in the germline V gene (reference sequence). The junction carries 13 bases between V and J, which are trimmed by 3 bases and 4 bases respectively. All donors were healthy Caucasians. Three pairs of female monozygotic twins, all aged roughly 18 to 30 years, made up the twin cohort. The RNA used for TCR libraries was isolated from peripheral blood mononuclear cells. Libraries came from 5' RACE. Sequencer: Illumina HiSeq 2000. A universal primer binding site was introduced by template switching, and a unique molecular identifier was present in the final cDNA, enabling accurate counting of TCR cDNA molecules. First-strand cDNA for TCR alpha and beta chains was synthesized from specific primers in the conserved constant-segment region. To control for contamination, every cDNA library was double barcoded, receiving both a SMART-Mk sample barcode and Illumina barcodes. TruSeq adapter sequences, together with Illumina sample barcodes, were added in two successive PCR steps. Sequencing of the TCR alpha and beta cDNA libraries was done on the Illumina HiSeq platform using custom primers. Regarding the original processing steps: MiGEC was used to process raw reads and extract unique molecular identifiers, and MiXCR was used to find CDR3 positions. Recombination models were inferred per individual with the repgenHMM and IGoR tools using an EM algorithm. Shared clonotypes were analyzed with the tcR package in R, and sharing was normalized by the product of cloneset sizes. Out-of-frame nonproductive sequences were analyzed to study raw recombination free of thymic and clonal selection effects. The public sequencing data were trimmed at Q25 with fastp and processed into clonotypes with MiXCR by TCRdb, which kept only in-frame beta chains. Each entry is one CDR3 protein sequence, shown with its most common DNA and genes. TCRdb, not the original authors, processed these V and J calls. The sample table records fewer than 650,000 distinct CDR3 sequences; about 7% of these occur just once. In total, the top ten clones hold roughly 1.6% of the sample.

These data were also filed under a second study, of yellow fever vaccine responses in identical twins. As that second study puts it: The T cell response to vaccination in identical twins was reported by the authors to appear partly convergent and partly personalized. In identical twins, the study followed T cell clones that responded to the vaccine with precision.

The receptor's source is a woman aged 18-29 years in good health. The specimen was PBMCs. This receptor chain uses TRBV20-1 and TRBJ1-6; 5 matching bases give a weak D call of TRBD1. In nucleotides, the sequence is TGCAGTGCTAGGGGACTCTACACTTATAATTCACCCCTCCACTTT. It codes for CSARGLYTYNSPLHF.